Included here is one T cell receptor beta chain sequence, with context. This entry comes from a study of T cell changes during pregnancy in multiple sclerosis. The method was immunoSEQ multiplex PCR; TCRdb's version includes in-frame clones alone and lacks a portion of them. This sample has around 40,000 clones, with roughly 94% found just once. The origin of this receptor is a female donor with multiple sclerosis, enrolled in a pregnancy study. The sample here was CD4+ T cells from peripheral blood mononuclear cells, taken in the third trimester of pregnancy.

CDR3 in DNA: TGTGCCAGCACCAACAGGGGATTGGAAACTGAAGCTTTCTTT. It translates to CASTNRGLETEAFF. This chain links TRBV6-1 with TRBJ1-1; 7 nucleotides match TRBD1. With 7 bases clipped from V and 5 bases from J, the junction kept 10 bases outside the gene matches. Looked up from germline, CDR1 is MNHNS and CDR2 is SASEGT. CDR3 length: 14 amino acids.